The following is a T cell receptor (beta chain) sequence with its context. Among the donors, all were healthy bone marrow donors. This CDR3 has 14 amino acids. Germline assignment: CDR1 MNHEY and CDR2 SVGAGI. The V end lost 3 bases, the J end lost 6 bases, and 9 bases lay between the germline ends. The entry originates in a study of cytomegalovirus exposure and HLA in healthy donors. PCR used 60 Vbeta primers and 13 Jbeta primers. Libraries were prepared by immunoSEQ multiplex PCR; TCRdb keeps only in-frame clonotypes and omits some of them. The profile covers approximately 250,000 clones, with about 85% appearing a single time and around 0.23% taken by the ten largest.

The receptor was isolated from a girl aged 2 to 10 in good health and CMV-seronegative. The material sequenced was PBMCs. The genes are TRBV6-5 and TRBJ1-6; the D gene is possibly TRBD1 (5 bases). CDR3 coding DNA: TGTGCCAGCAGTTATATTCAGGGTAATTCACCCCTCCACTTT. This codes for CASSYIQGNSPLHF.